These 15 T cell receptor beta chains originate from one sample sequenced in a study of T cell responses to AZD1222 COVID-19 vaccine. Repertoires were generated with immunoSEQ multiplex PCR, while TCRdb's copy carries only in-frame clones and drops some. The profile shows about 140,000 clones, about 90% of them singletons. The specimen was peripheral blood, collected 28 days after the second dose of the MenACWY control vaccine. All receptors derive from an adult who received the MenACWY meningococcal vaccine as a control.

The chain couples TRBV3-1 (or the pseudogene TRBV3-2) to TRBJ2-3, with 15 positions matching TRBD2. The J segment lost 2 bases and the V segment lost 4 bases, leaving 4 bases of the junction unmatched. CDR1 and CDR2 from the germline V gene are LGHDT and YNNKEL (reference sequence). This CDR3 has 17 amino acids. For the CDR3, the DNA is TGTGCCAGCAGCCGCGGACTAGCGGGAGGGCCCACAGATACGCAGTATTTT. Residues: CASSRGLAGGPTDTQYF.

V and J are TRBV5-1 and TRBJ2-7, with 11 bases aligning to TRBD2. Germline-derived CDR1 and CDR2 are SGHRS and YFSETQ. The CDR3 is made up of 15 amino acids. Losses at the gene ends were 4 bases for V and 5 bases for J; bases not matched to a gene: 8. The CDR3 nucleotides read TGCGCCAGCAGCGACACTAGCGGGAGCAGGGACGAGCAGTACTTC. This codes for CASSDTSGSRDEQYF.

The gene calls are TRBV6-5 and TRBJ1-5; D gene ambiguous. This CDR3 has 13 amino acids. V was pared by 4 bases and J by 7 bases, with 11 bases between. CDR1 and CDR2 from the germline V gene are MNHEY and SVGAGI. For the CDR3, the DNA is TGTGCCAGCAGTTCCCAAATGGGCCAGCCCCAGCATTTT. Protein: CASSSQMGQPQHF.

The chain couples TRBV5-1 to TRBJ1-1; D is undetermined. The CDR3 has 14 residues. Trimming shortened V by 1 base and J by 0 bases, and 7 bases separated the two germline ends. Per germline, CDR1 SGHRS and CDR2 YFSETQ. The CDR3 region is CASSLTELNTEAFF. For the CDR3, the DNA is TGCGCCAGCAGCTTGACTGAATTGAACACTGAAGCTTTCTTT.

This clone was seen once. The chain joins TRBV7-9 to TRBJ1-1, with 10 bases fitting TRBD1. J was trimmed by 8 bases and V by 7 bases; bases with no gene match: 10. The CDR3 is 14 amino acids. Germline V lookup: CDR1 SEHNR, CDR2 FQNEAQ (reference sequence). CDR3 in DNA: TGTGCCAGCAATCCCGGGGACAGGGGATGGGAAGCTTTCTTT. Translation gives CASNPGDRGWEAFF.

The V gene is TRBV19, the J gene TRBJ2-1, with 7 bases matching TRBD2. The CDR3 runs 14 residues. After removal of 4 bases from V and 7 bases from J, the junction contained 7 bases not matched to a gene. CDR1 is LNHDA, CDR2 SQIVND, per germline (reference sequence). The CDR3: CASSRAGSTNEQFF. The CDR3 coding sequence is TGTGCCAGTAGTAGAGCGGGGAGTACGAATGAGCAGTTCTTC. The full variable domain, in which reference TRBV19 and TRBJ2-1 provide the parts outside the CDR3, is DGGITQSPKYLFRKEGQNVTLSCEQNLNHDAMYWYRQDPGQGLRLIYYSQIVNDFQKGDIAEGYSVSREKKESFPLTVTSAQKNPTAFYLCASSRAGSTNEQFFGPGTRLTVL.

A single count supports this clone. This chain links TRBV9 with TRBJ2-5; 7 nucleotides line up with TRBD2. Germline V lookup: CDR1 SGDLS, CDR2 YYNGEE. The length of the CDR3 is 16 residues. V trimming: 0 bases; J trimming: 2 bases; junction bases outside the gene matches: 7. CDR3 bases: TGTGCCAGCAGCGTAGATTGGGGAGGGATACAAGAGACCCAGTACTTC. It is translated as CASSVDWGGIQETQYF.

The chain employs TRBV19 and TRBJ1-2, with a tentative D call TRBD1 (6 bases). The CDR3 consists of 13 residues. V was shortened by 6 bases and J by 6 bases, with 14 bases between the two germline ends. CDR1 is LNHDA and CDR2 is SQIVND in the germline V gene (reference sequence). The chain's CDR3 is CASRSRGQDGYTF. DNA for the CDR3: TGTGCCAGTAGAAGCCGGGGGCAGGATGGCTACACCTTC.

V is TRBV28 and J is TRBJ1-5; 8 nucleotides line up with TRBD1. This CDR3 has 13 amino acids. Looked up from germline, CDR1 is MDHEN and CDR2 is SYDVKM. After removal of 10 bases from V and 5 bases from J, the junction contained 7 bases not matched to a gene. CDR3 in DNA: TGTGCCAACGCCGGGACAGGCCATCAGCCCCAGCATTTT. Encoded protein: CANAGTGHQPQHF.

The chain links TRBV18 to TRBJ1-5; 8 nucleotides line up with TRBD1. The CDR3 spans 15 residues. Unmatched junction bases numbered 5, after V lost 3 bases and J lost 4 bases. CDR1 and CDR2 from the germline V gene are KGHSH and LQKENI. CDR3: CASSPTGVGNQPQHF. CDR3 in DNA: TGTGCCAGCTCACCGACAGGGGTTGGTAATCAGCCCCAGCATTTT.

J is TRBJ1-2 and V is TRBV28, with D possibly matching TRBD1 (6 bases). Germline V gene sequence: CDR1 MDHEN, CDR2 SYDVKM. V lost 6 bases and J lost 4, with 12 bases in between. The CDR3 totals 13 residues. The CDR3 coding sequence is TGTGCCAGCAGAGTACAGGGTTTCTATGGCTACACCTTC. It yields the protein CASRVQGFYGYTF.

The CDR3 DNA sequence: TGCGCCAGCAGCTTGGTGGCTGCGAATGAAAAACTGTTTTTT. It encodes CASSLVAANEKLFF. The J gene is TRBJ1-4, the V gene TRBV5-1; D is uncertain. The germline V gene has CDR1 SGHRS and CDR2 YFSETQ. This CDR3 has 14 amino acids. V dropped 0 bases and J dropped 5 bases, with 8 bases sitting between them.

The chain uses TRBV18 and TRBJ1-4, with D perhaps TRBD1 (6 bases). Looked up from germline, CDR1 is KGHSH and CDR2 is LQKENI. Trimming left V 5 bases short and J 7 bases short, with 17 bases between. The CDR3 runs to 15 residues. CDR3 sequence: CASSSQGSGGEKLFF. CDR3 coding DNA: TGTGCCAGCTCATCTCAGGGGTCCGGGGGTGAAAAACTGTTTTTT.

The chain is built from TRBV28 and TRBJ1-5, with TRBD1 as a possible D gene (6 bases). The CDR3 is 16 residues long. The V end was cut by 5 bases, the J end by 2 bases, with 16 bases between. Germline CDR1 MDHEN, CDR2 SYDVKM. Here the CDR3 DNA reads TGTGCCAGCAGTCCTGGGGGCAGTGGGCGCAATCAGCCCCAGCATTTT. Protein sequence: CASSPGGSGRNQPQHF.

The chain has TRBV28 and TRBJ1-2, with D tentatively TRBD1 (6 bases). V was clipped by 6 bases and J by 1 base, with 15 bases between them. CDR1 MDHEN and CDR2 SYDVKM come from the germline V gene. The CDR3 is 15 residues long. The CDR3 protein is CASSPDRTFNYGYTF. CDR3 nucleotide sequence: TGTGCCAGCAGCCCGGACAGAACCTTTAACTATGGCTACACCTTC.